This TCR beta chain originates from a study of T cells after yellow fever vaccination. General study findings and limits: Any FACS-sorted repertoire could hold abundant clonotypes that contaminate it from the bulk population.

TCRdb independently ran MiXCR on the 5' RACE reads; one entry per CDR3 protein. The sample has a few hundred thousand distinct CDR3 sequences, approximately 8% seen once. The germline CDR1 and CDR2 sequences are SGHRS and YFSETQ. The CDR3 totals 14 residues. Trimming stripped 7 bases from V and 0 bases from J, with 11 bases between. Worth noting for this clonotype: The target antigen is unknown.

This specimen was PBMCs, taken about 49 days after the first yellow fever vaccination. The rearrangement uses TRBV5-1 and TRBJ1-3, with unresolved D. The receptor's source is a man between 18 and 35 years old who received the YFV17D yellow fever vaccine. This CDR3 reads CASADVHSGNTIYF. The CDR3 DNA reads TGCGCCAGCGCCGACGTACACTCTGGAAACACCATATATTTT.